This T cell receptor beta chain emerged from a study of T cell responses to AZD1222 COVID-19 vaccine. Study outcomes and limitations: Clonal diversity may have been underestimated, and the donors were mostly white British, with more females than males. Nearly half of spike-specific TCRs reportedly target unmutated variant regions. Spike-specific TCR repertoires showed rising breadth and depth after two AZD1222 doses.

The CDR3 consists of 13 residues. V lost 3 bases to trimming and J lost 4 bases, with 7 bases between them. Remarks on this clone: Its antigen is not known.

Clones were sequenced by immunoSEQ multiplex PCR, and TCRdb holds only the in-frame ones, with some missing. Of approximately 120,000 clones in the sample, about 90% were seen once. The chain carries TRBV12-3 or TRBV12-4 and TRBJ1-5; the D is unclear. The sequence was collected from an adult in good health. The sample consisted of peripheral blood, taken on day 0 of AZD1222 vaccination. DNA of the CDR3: TGTGCCAGCAGTTTGGATGTGAATCAGCCCCAGCATTTT. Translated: CASSLDVNQPQHF.